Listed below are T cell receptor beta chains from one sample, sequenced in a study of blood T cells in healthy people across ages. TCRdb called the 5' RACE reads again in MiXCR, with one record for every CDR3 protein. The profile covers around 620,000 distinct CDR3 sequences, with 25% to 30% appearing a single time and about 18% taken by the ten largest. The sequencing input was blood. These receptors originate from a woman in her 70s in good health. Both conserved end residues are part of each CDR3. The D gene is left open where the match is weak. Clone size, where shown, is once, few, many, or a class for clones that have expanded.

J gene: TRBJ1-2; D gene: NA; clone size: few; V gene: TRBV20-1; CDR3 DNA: TGCAGTGCACCCGGACAGCTCTGGGACTATGGCTACACCTTC; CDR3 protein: CSAPGQLWDYGYTF
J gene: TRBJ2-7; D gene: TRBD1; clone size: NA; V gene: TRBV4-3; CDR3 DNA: TGCGCCAGCAGTCGGACCGGGACAGGGTCCTACGAGCAGTACTTC; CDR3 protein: CASSRTGTGSYEQYF
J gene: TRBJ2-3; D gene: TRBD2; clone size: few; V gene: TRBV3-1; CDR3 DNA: TGTGCCAGCAGCTCCGGACTAGAAGGTGGCGATACGCAGTATTTT; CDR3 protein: CASSSGLEGGDTQYF
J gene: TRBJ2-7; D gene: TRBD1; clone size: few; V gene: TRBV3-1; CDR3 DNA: TGTGCCAGCAGCCAAGTGGGCGGGACAGGGGGCTACGAGCAGTACTTC; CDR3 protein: CASSQVGGTGGYEQYF
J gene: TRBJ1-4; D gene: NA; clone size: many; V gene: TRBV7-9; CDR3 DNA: TGTGCCAGCAGCCGAGGAGATGAAAAACTGTTTTTT; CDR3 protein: CASSRGDEKLFF
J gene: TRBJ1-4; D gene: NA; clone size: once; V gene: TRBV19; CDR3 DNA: TGTGCCAGTAGTAAAGACAGTACAACTAATGAAAAACTGCTTTTT; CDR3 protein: CASSKDSTTNEKLLF
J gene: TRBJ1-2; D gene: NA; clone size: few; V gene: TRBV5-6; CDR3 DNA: TGTGCCAGCAGCTTTCAGGGGCGGACTAACTATGGCTACACCTTC; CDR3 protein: CASSFQGRTNYGYTF
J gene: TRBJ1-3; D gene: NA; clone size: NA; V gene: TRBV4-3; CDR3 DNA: TGCGCCAGCAGCCAAGGTCACACTAGCTCTGGAAACACCATATATTTT; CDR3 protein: CASSQGHTSSGNTIYF
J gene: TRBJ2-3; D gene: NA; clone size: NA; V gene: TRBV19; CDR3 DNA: TGTACCCATGGAGGGACAGATACGCAGTATTTT; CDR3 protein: CTHGGTDTQYF
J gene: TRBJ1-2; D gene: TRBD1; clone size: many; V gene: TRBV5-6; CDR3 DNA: TGTGCCAGCAGCTTGGGACAGGGCGGATACACCTTC; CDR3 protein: CASSLGQGGYTF
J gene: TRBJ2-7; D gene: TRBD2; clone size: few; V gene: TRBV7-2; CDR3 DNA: TGTGCCAGCAGCTTAATCCTAGCGGGGGGCTACGAGCAGTACTTC; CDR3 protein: CASSLILAGGYEQYF
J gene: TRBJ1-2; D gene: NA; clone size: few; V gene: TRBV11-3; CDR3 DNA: TGTGCCAGCAGCTTAAGAGGCAGGGAAGGATATGGCTACACCTTC; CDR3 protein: CASSLRGREGYGYTF
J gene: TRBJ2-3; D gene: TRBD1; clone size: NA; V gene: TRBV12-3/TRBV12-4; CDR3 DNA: TGTGCCAGCAGTCCGTACAGGGGGCGCGACACAGATACGCAGTATTTT; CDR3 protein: CASSPYRGRDTDTQYF
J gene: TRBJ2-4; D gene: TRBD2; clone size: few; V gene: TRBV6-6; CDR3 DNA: TGTGCCAGCACCAATAGCGGGGGGGGTTACATTCAGTACTTC; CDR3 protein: CASTNSGGGYIQYF
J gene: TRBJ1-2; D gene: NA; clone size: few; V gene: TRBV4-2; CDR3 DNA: TGTGCCAGCAGCCATAGCCCCAGGGGCCAGGATACAAGCTACACCTTC; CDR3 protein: CASSHSPRGQDTSYTF
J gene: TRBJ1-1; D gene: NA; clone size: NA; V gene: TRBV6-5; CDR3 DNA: TGTGCCAGCAGACTTAAGCCAGGGGTTTCTGAGGCTTTCTTT; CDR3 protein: CASRLKPGVSEAFF
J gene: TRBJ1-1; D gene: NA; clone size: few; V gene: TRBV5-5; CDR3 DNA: TGTGCCAGCAGCTCCCCTCGGAGCATGAACACTGAAGCTTTCTTT; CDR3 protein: CASSSPRSMNTEAFF